This TCR beta chain comes out of a study of cytomegalovirus exposure and HLA in healthy donors. Whole-study findings and limits: The classifier, whose performance was assessed in both the original and validation cohorts, reportedly diagnosed cytomegalovirus status with high specificity and sensitivity. Sequences of the TCR beta chain were said to predict the HLA-A and HLA-B alleles of most subjects accurately. Three chains linked to CMV were shown in vitro to be specific for CMV antigens.

This clone was observed a few times. What it binds is not known. V trimming: 10 bases; J trimming: 7 bases; junction bases outside the gene matches: 13. The CDR3 runs to 13 residues. Germline CDR1 MNHEY, CDR2 SVGAGI. The PCR employed 60 Vbeta primers together with 13 Jbeta primers. Sequenced by immunoSEQ multiplex PCR; TCRdb stores in-frame clones only, minus some. The sample carries roughly 170,000 clones, over 70% recorded once. This TCR came from a woman in her twenties or thirties in good health and CMV-seronegative. Sequencing was carried out using PBMCs. The rearrangement links TRBV6-5 to TRBJ2-7; 7 bases agree with TRBD2. The CDR3 sequence: CATWAGTGGEQYF. The CDR3 DNA is TGTGCCACCTGGGCAGGCACGGGGGGTGAGCAGTACTTC.